A selection of T cell receptor beta chains follows, all from one sample in a study of CD8 T cells in Susac syndrome. From the immunoSEQ multiplex PCR reads, TCRdb called clonotypes with MiXCR, one entry per CDR3 protein. The sample has 120,000 or so distinct CDR3 sequences; around 94% are singletons. The sample consisted of CD8+ T cells from PBMCs. These receptor sequences come from a human donor with Susac syndrome. Both conserved end residues are trimmed from each CDR3.

TRBJ2-6	TRBV20-1	SARVGTGSGANVLT
TRBJ1-2	TRBV5-4	ASSLVGVRYGYT
TRBJ2-4	TRBV12-5	ASGYTSGGATKNIQY
TRBJ2-7	TRBV11-2	ASSFLPRAEQY
TRBJ2-1	TRBV24-1	ATSDNHRGHNEQF
TRBJ2-7	TRBV7-6	ASAPRGGRSYEQY
TRBJ1-1	TRBV5-1	ASSQWQGANTEAF
TRBJ2-3	TRBV6-2/TRBV6-3	ASSATGIRADTQY
TRBJ2-5	TRBV5-4	ASSLALVGEETQY
TRBJ2-3	TRBV18	ASSPGRTQTSTDTQY
TRBJ1-5	TRBV9	ASSVGEGGNQPQH
TRBJ1-6	TRBV9	ASSVAGNSPLH
TRBJ2-1	TRBV9	ASSVAVEGGLNNEQF
TRBJ1-1	TRBV5-4	ASSFGGATEAF
TRBJ1-5	TRBV4-1	ASSQWDRGSPQH
TRBJ1-5	TRBV6-2/TRBV6-3	ASSYYTEIQPQH
TRBJ2-2	TRBV19	ASRGEDGELF
TRBJ2-1	TRBV29-1	SVVVGPRAEQF
TRBJ2-2	TRBV9	ASSVGGTYTGELF
TRBJ1-2	TRBV7-9	ASSPDGLYGYT
TRBJ2-3	TRBV4-3	ASSQGPGLAYTDTQY
TRBJ1-2	TRBV12-3/TRBV12-4	ASRGVRGYT
TRBJ2-1	TRBV19	ASSIAILAGRGDEQF
TRBJ2-3	TRBV27	ASTPRGPLTDTQY
TRBJ2-5	TRBV20-1	SARDPSGGLGETQY
TRBJ2-2	TRBV9	ASFGGRGNTGELF
TRBJ2-5	TRBV6-5	ASSSQTSGETQY
TRBJ2-3	TRBV11-2	ASSPSGPTQY
TRBJ2-7	TRBV3-1	ASRASGTPSSYEQY
TRBJ2-7	TRBV9	ASSEGGLSSEQY
TRBJ1-2	TRBV12-3/TRBV12-4	ASSFSGGRNYGYT
TRBJ2-5	TRBV3-1	ASSKRVAGETQY
TRBJ2-5	TRBV11-2	ASSLGQAQETQY
TRBJ2-3	TRBV23-1	ASRSIGHPSTDTQY
TRBJ2-7	TRBV30	AWKRGYEQY
TRBJ1-6	TRBV2	ASSPVSAGEDSPLH
TRBJ2-1	TRBV13	ASSQGLAANEQF
TRBJ2-3	TRBV11-2	ASSYLGTSGGTDTQY
TRBJ1-4	TRBV7-9	ASSIAGTGDEKLF
TRBJ2-1	TRBV7-6	ASSLALAGPTGSSEQF
TRBJ2-1	TRBV29-1	SVESEDRGPYEQF
TRBJ2-7	TRBV20-1	SARDSGGDEQY
TRBJ2-7	TRBV29-1	SARTGGYEQY
TRBJ2-7	TRBV20-1	SARDEGRTYEQY
TRBJ2-7	TRBV18	ASSPSGEQY
TRBJ1-2	TRBV20-1	SARSGQGARAHGYT
TRBJ2-3	TRBV7-6	ASSLSRSDTQY
TRBJ2-1	TRBV9	ASSVETGPYNEQF
TRBJ1-2	TRBV29-1	SAWEGADYGYT
TRBJ2-7	TRBV6-5	ASSYLPYYEQY
TRBJ1-1	TRBV18	ASSPGTAMNTEAF
TRBJ2-3	TRBV20-1	SAATSGLTDTQY
TRBJ2-6	TRBV27	ASSPLGGANVLT
TRBJ2-1	TRBV5-4	ASSLRGLAYNEQF
TRBJ1-2	TRBV4-1	ASSLREGGNYGYT
TRBJ1-5	TRBV29-1	SVELGSNQPQH
TRBJ2-2	TRBV29-1	SVGPIGNRNTGELF
TRBJ1-2	TRBV4-1	ASSQEFQRVGYGYT
TRBJ2-7	TRBV19	ASSIGSGPSYEQY